This record concerns one TCR beta chain sequence. These data come from a study of blood T cell repertoires in COVID-19. On the study more broadly: The cDNA or gDNA used as material had been derived from T cells, B-cell-depleted T cells, or PBMCs.

V trimming: 2 bases; J trimming: 4 bases; junction bases outside the gene matches: 11. CDR1 and CDR2 (germline): SGHTA, FQGNSA. The CDR3 has 16 amino acids. Original processing notes: Scientists estimated how many nucleated cells there were by amplifying reference gene primers. Some clones are missing from TCRdb's copy, which holds only in-frame ones; the method was immunoSEQ multiplex PCR. For V, J and clone size, that table is used; D and trimming come from the DNA. The sample has over 150,000 clones; 91% are singletons. Material for sequencing was peripheral blood. The rearrangement uses TRBV7-2 and TRBJ2-7, with 7 positions matching TRBD2. This sequence was found in a man in his fifties with acute or convalescent COVID-19. The CDR3 loop is CASSLSPAGSSYEQYF. The CDR3 DNA reads TGTGCCAGCAGCTTAAGTCCAGCGGGGTCCTCTTACGAGCAGTACTTC.